Listed below are T cell receptor beta chains from one sample, sequenced in a study of blood T cells in healthy people across ages. One entry per CDR3 protein results from TCRdb running MiXCR on the 5' RACE reads. The table records approximately 760,000 distinct CDR3 sequences, approximately 25% of them present only once. This same sample was also taken into another study, of T cells of mothers and their children.

Sequenced input: blood. These receptor sequences come from a boy aged 5-17 years in good health. Both conserved end residues are part of each CDR3. The D gene is left open where the match is weak.

>TRBD1|TRBV12-3/TRBV12-4|TRBJ1-5
CASSLEDRVNQPQHF
>.|TRBV6-2/TRBV6-3|TRBJ1-5
CASTQGFNQPQHF
>.|TRBV2|.
CASSDGRNYEQYF
>TRBD1|TRBV2|TRBJ2-4
CASSSRDRVFVAKNIQYF
>TRBD2|TRBV7-9|.
CASSSSSAGGREQFF
>.|TRBV29-1|TRBJ2-6
CSVELGSGANVLTF
>TRBD1|TRBV20-1|TRBJ2-5
CSARVAGGETQYF
>.|TRBV5-5|TRBJ2-7
CASSLRGGLTYEQYF
>.|TRBV7-3|TRBJ2-2
CASSLLGQHTGELFF
>.|TRBV20-1|TRBJ2-3
CSATSATDTQYF
>.|TRBV7-3|TRBJ1-2
CASRHGYTF
>.|TRBV6-5|TRBJ2-1
CASSDSERAPFHEQFF
>.|TRBV12-3/TRBV12-4|TRBJ2-5
CASSQDFSQYF
>.|TRBV14|TRBJ2-1
CASSQVYRGLSYNEQFF
>TRBD2|TRBV12-3/TRBV12-4|TRBJ2-3
CASSLLGTSSTDTQYF
>.|TRBV28|TRBJ1-2
CAIATGYNYGYTF
>TRBD1|TRBV7-8|TRBJ2-2
CASSLADRVWANTGELFF
>TRBD1|TRBV2|TRBJ1-4
CASSGGQSNEKLFF
>TRBD1|TRBV29-1|.
CSVGPQGSNEQFF
>TRBD1|TRBV4-2|TRBJ2-3
CASSQLPTGSDTQYF
>.|TRBV20-1|TRBJ2-3
CSARVRSSTDTQYF
>TRBD2|TRBV6-5|TRBJ2-5
CASRPELASETQYF
>.|TRBV5-1|TRBJ2-3
CARKGQYRGGTVVDTQYF
>.|TRBV10-2|TRBJ2-3
CASSESGRGPTDTQYF
>.|TRBV5-5|TRBJ1-3
CASSRTTLSGGNTIYF
>.|TRBV6-5|TRBJ2-7
CASRGGTYEQYF
>.|TRBV29-1|TRBJ2-7
CSALRVGFDEQYF
>.|TRBV14|TRBJ1-2
CASSQKTGKFNYGYTF
>.|TRBV6-5|TRBJ1-2
CASTLRLTGSYGYTF
>TRBD1|TRBV27|TRBJ2-2
CASSITGVAGELFF
>.|TRBV7-9|TRBJ2-1
CASSLEHTGSYDEQFF
>TRBD2|TRBV29-1|TRBJ2-5
CSGTSGTQETQYF
>.|TRBV4-3|TRBJ1-2
CASSQEGGAGGYTF
>.|TRBV15|TRBJ1-2
CATSSSHYGYTF
>.|TRBV20-1|TRBJ2-7
CSARPLRGAHEQYF
>.|TRBV28|TRBJ1-1
CASTPRAVRTEAFF
>.|TRBV20-1|TRBJ2-3
CSATNPWGPSGDTQYF
>TRBD2|TRBV4-2|TRBJ2-7
CASSQTPRLAGGGVHEQYF
>.|TRBV28|TRBJ1-2
CASSFPSGLGEEGGYTF
>.|TRBV5-5|TRBJ1-6
CASSLDRTYSPLHF
>TRBD2|TRBV20-1|.
CSAFSGRRDNEQFF
>TRBD1|TRBV29-1|TRBJ2-5
CSVEPGQGETQYF
>.|TRBV6-2/TRBV6-3|TRBJ1-2
CASSYWDIGYTF
>.|TRBV5-1|TRBJ1-1
CASSLRGQGLGNAEAFF
>TRBD2|TRBV12-3/TRBV12-4|TRBJ2-5
CASAPSGTGETQYF
>.|TRBV2|.
CASNGLDEQYF
>.|TRBV10-2|TRBJ1-5
CASSESRNSGQPQHF
>TRBD1|TRBV4-1|TRBJ1-5
CASSQTQGAAQPQHF
>.|TRBV28|TRBJ2-6
CASSPRGPGANVLTF
>.|TRBV29-1|TRBJ1-2
CSVDGREIHGYTF
>.|TRBV29-1|TRBJ2-1
CSVVTNEQFF
>TRBD2|TRBV6-5|TRBJ2-7
CASRSTSGSYYEQYF
>.|TRBV27|TRBJ2-5
CASSLGRTVQETQYF
>.|TRBV12-3/TRBV12-4|TRBJ2-5
CASSPPWGRGKETQYF
>.|TRBV7-6|TRBJ1-1
CASTSGTMNTEAFF
>.|TRBV28|TRBJ1-4
CASSIALEKLFF
>.|TRBV6-2/TRBV6-3|TRBJ2-7
CASTQFRAPSYEQYF
>.|TRBV6-6|.
CASTFTTSSYEQYF
>.|TRBV10-3|.
CAISGFREGEQFF